This T cell receptor (beta chain) was identified in a study of blood T cell repertoires in COVID-19. Study in general: From T cells, B-cell-depleted T cells, or PBMCs came the material, which was cDNA or gDNA.

V was clipped by 4 bases and J by 1 base, with 10 bases between them. Per the germline V gene, CDR1 is LGHNA and CDR2 is YSLEER. This CDR3 spans 14 amino acids. Clinical history as reported by participants underpinned cohort assignment. The table came from immunoSEQ multiplex PCR; TCRdb's copy has only in-frame clones and leaves some out. The repertoire holds a few hundred thousand clones, with more than 85% as singletons. The sequenced material came from PBMCs or T cells enriched from blood (not recorded which). This clonotype was sampled from a woman aged 30 to 39 who had recovered from COVID-19. This rearrangement joins TRBV4-3 to TRBJ1-1; D remains ambiguous. CDR3 nucleotides: TGCGCCAGCAGCCGAACAGAAGGGAACACTGAAGCTTTCTTT. Its translation is CASSRTEGNTEAFF.